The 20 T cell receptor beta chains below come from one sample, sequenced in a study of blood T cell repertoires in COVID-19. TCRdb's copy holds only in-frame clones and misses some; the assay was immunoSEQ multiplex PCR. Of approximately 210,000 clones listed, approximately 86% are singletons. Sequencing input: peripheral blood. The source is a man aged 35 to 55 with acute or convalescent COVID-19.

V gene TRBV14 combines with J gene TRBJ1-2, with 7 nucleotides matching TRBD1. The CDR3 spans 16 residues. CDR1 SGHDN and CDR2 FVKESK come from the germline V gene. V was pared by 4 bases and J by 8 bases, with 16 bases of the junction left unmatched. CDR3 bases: TGTGCCAGCAGCCTCCGAGGTGGACAGGCCGGAGGAGGCTACACCTTC. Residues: CASSLRGGQAGGGYTF.

The CDR3 nucleotides are TGCGCCAGCAGCCACCTAGGACTAGCGGGAACCTACAATGAGCAGTTCTTC. It specifies CASSHLGLAGTYNEQFF. The rearrangement joins TRBV4-3 to TRBJ2-1, with 12 bases fitting TRBD2. This CDR3 contains 17 residues. CDR1 and CDR2 (germline): LGHNA, YSLEER. V shed 3 bases and J 2 bases; nucleotides not matched to a gene: 5.

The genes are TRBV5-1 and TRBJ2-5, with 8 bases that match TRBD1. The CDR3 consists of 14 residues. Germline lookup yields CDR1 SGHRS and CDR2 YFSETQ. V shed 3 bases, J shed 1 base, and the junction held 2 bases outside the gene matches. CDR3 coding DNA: TGCGCCAGCAGCTCAGGACAGGGCCAAGAGACCCAGTACTTC. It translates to CASSSGQGQETQYF.

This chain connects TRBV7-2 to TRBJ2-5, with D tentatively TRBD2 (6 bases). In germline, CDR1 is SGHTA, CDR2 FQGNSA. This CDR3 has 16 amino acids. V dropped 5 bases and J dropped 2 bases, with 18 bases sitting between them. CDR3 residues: CASSPLPAGTQETQYF. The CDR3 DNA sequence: TGTGCCAGCAGCCCGCTTCCAGCGGGTACTCAAGAGACCCAGTACTTC.

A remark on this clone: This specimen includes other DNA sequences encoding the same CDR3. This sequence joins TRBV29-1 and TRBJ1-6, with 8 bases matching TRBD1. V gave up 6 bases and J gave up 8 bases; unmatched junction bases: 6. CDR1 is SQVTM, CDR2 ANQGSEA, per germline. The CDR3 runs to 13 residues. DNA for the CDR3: TGCAGCGTCTCGGACAGGGAGGATTCACCCCTCCACTTT. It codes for CSVSDREDSPLHF. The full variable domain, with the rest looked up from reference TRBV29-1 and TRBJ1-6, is SAVISQKPSRDICQRGTSLTIQCQVDSQVTMMFWYRQQPGQSLTLIATANQGSEATYESGFVIDKFPISRPNLTFSTLTVSNMSPEDSSIYLCSVSDREDSPLHFGNGTRLTVT.

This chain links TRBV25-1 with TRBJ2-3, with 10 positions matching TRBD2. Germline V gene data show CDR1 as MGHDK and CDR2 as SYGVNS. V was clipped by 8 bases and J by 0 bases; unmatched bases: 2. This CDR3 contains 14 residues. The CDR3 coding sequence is TGTGCCAGCGGACTAGCGGCTAGCACAGATACGCAGTATTTT. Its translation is CASGLAASTDTQYF.

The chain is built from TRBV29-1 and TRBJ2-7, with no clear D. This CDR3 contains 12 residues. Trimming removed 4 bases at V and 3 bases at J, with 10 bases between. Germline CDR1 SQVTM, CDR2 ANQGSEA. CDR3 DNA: TGCAGCGTTGGGTTGGCCAGCTACGAGCAGTACTTC. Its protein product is CSVGLASYEQYF.

The CDR3 nucleotides are TGTGCCAGCAGCCAAGGATATAAAATAGCGGGGGGGCTGGATGAGCAGTTCTTC. This codes for CASSQGYKIAGGLDEQFF. The rearrangement joins TRBV3-1 (or the pseudogene TRBV3-2) to TRBJ2-1; TRBD2 aligns across 11 bases. Germline V gene sequence: CDR1 LGHDT, CDR2 YNNKEL (reference sequence). With V trimmed by 1 base and J by 8 bases, 13 bases remained unmatched. This CDR3 comprises 18 residues.

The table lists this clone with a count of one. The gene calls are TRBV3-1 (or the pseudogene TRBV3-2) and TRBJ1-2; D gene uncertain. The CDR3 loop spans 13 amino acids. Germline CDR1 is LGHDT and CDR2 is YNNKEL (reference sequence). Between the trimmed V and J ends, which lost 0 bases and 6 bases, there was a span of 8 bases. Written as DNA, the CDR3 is TGTGCCAGCAGCCAAGACAGGCCTAATGGCTACACCTTC. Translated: CASSQDRPNGYTF.

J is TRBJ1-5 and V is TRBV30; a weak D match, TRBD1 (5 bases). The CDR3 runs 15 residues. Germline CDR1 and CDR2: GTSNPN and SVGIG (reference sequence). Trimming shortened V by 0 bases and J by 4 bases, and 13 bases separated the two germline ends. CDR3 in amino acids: CAWSVRRAFNQPQHF. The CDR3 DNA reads TGTGCCTGGAGTGTACGCAGGGCTTTTAATCAGCCCCAGCATTTT.

CDR3 loop: CASSPTVGVGTDTQYF. CDR3 in DNA: TGTGCCAGCAGCCCAACGGTGGGAGTGGGCACAGATACGCAGTATTTT. The rearrangement joins TRBV9 to TRBJ2-3, with D possibly TRBD2 on 5 matching bases. The ends were cut back, 4 bases at V and 1 base at J, with 16 bases in the middle. Germline-derived CDR1 and CDR2 are SGDLS and YYNGEE. The CDR3 has 16 amino acids.

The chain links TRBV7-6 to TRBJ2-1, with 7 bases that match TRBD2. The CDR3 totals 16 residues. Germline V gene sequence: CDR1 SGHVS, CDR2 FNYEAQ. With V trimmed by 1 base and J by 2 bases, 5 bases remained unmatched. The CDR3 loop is CASSLVSSGAYNEQFF. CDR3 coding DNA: TGTGCCAGCAGCTTAGTTTCTAGCGGAGCCTACAATGAGCAGTTCTTC.

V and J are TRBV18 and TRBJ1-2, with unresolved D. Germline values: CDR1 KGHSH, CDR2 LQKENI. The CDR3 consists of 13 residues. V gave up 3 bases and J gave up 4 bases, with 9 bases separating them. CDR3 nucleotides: TGTGCCAGCTCACCTGAGGAGAGCTATGGCTACACCTTC. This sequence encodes CASSPEESYGYTF.

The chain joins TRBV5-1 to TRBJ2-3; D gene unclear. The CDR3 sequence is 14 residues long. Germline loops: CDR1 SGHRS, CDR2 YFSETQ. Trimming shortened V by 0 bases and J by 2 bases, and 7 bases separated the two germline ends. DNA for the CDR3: TGCGCCAGCAGCTTGGGCCAGAACACAGATACGCAGTATTTT. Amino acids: CASSLGQNTDTQYF. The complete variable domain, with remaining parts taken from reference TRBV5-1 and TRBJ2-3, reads KAGVTQTPRYLIKTRGQQVTLSCSPISGHRSVSWYQQTPGQGLQFLFEYFSETQRNKGNFPGRFSGRQFSNSRSEMNVSTLELGDSALYLCASSLGQNTDTQYFGPGTRLTVL.

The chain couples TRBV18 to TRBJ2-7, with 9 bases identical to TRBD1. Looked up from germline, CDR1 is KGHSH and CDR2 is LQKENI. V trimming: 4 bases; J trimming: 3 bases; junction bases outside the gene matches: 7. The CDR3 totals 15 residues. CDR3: CASSQPGTGNYEQYF. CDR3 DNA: TGTGCCAGCTCACAACCCGGGACAGGGAACTACGAGCAGTACTTC.

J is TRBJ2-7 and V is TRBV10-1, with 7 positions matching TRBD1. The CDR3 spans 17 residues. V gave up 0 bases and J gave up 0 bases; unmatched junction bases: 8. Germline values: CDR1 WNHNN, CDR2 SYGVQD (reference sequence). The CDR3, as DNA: TGCGCCAGCAGTGAGTCAGGCGACAGGGAGAGCTCCTACGAGCAGTACTTC. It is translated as CASSESGDRESSYEQYF.

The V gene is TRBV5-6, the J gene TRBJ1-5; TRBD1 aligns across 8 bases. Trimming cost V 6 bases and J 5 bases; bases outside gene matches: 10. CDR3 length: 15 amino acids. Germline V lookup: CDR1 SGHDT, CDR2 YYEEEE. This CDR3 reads CASTYSLQGDQPQHF. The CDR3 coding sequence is TGTGCCAGCACCTATTCTCTACAGGGGGATCAGCCCCAGCATTTT.

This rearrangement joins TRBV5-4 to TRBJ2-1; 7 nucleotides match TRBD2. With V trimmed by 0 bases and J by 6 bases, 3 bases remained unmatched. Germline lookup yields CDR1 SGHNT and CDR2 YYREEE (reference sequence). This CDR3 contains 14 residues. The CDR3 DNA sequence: TGTGCCAGCAGCTTGGCCCGGACTAGCAATGAGCAGTTCTTC. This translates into CASSLARTSNEQFF.

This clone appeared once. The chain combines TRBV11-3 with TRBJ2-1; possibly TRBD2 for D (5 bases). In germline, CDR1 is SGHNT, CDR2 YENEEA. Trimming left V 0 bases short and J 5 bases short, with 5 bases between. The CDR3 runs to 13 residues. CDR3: CASSLDGDNEQFF. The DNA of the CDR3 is TGTGCCAGCAGCTTAGACGGGGACAATGAGCAGTTCTTC.

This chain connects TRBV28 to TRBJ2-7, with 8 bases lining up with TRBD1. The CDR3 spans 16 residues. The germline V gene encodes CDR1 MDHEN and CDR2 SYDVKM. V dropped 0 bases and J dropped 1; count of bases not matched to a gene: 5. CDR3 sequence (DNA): TGTGCCAGCAGTTTATGGGCGGACAGGGTGTCCTACGAGCAGTACTTC. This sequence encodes CASSLWADRVSYEQYF.